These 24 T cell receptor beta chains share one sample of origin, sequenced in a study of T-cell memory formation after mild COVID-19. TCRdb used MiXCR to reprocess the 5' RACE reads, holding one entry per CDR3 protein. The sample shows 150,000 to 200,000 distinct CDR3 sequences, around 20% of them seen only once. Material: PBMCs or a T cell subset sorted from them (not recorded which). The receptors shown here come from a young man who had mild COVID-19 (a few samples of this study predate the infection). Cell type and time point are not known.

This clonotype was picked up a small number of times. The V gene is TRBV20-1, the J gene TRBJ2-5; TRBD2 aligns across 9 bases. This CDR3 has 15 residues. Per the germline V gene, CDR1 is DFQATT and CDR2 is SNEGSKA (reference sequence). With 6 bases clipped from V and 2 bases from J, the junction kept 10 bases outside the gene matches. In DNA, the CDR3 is TGCAGTGCACGCCTAGCGGGGAGTTGGCAAGAGACCCAGTACTTC. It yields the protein CSARLAGSWQETQYF.

The CDR3 sequence: CASSLGRSGTTSTDTQYF. As DNA, the CDR3 is TGCGCCAGCAGCCTAGGTAGATCCGGGACGACTAGCACAGATACGCAGTATTTT. This chain links TRBV4-1 with TRBJ2-3; D could derive from TRBD1 or TRBD2 (5 bases each). The length of the CDR3 is 18 residues. V was pared by 4 bases and J by 0 bases, with 20 bases between. CDR1 is MGHRA and CDR2 is YSYEKL in the germline V gene.

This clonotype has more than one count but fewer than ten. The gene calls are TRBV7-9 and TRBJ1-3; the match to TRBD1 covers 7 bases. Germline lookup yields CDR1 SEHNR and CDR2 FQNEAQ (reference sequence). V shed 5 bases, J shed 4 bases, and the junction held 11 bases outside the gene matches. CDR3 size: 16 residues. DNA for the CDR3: TGTGCCAGCAGCGCAGGGGGTAGCGGGCTCGGAAACACCATATATTTT. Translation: CASSAGGSGLGNTIYF.

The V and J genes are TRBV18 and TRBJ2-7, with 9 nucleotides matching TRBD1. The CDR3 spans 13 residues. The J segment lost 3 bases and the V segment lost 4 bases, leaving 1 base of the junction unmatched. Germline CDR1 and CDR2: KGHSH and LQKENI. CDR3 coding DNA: TGTGCCAGCTCACAGACAGGGGGCTACGAGCAGTACTTC. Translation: CASSQTGGYEQYF.

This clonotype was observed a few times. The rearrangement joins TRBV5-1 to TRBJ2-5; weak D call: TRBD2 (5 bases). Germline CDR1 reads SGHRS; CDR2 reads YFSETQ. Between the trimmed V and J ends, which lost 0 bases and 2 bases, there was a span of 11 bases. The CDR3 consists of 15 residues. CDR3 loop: CASSLVQPGQETQYF. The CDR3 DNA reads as TGCGCCAGCAGCTTGGTTCAGCCGGGGCAAGAGACCCAGTACTTC.

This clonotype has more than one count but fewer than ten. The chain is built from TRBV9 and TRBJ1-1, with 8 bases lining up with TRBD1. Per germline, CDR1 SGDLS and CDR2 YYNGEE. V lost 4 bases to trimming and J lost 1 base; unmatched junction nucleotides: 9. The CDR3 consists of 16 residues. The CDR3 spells CASSPRGTGWNTEAFF. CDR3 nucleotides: TGTGCCAGCAGCCCTAGGGGGACAGGATGGAACACTGAAGCTTTCTTT. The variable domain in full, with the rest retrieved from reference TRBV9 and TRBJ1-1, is DSGVTQTPKHLITATGQRVTLRCSPRSGDLSVYWYQQSLDQGLQFLIQYYNGEERAKGNILERFSAQQFPDLHSELNLSSLELGDSALYFCASSPRGTGWNTEAFFGQGTRLTVV.

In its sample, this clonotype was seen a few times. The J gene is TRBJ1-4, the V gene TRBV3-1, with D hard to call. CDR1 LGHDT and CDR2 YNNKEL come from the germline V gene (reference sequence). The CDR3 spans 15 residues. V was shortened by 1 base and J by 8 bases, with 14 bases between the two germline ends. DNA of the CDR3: TGTGCCAGCAGCCAAGGGCAGGCCTTAGGGGAAAAACTGTTTTTT. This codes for CASSQGQALGEKLFF. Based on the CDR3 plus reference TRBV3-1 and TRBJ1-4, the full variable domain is DTAVSQTPKYLVTQMGNDKSIKCEQNLGHDTMYWYKQDSKKFLKIMFSYNNKELIINETVPNRFSPKSPDKAHLNLHINSLELGDSAVYFCASSQGQALGEKLFFGSGTQLSVL.

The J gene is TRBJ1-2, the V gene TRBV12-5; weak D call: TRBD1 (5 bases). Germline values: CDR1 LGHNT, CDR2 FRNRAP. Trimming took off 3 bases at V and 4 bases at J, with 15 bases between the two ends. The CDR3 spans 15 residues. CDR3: CASGLILGRGYGYTF. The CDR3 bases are TGTGCTAGTGGTTTAATCCTGGGTAGGGGCTATGGCTACACCTTC.

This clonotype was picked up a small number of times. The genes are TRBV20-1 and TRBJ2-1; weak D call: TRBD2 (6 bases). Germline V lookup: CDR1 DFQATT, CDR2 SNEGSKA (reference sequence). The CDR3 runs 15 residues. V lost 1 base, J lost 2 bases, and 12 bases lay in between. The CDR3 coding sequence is TGCAGTGCTAGAGGCCGCCGGGGGACCTACAATGAGCAGTTCTTC. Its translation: CSARGRRGTYNEQFF.

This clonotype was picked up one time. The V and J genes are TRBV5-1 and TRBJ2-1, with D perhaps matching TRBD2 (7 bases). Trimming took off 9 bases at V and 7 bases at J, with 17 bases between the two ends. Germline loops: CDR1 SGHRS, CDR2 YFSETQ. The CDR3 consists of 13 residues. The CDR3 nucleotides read TGCGCCACCAATGGGGGGGCTGGGAATGAGCAGTTCTTC. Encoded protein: CATNGGAGNEQFF.

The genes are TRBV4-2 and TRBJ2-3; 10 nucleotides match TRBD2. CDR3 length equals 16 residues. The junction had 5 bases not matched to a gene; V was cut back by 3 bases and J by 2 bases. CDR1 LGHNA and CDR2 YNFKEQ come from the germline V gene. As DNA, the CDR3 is TGTGCCAGCAGCCAGAGAGCGGGGGGGAACACAGATACGCAGTATTTT. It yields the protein CASSQRAGGNTDTQYF.

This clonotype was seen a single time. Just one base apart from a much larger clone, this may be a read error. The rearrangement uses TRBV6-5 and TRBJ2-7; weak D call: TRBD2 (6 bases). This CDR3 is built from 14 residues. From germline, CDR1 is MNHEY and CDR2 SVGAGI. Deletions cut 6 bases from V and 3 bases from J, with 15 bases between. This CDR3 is CASRYTSWVYEQYF. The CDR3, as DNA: TGTGCCAGCAGGTATACTAGCTGGGTCTACGAGCAGTACTTC.

The CDR3 reads CASRNRFSTDTQYF. The CDR3 DNA is TGTGCCAGCAGAAACAGGTTCAGCACAGATACGCAGTATTTT. The chain couples TRBV28 to TRBJ2-3; a weak D match, TRBD1 (5 bases). The CDR3 sequence is 14 residues long. Germline assignment: CDR1 MDHEN and CDR2 SYDVKM. Trimming shortened V by 6 bases and J by 0 bases, and 10 bases separated the two germline ends.

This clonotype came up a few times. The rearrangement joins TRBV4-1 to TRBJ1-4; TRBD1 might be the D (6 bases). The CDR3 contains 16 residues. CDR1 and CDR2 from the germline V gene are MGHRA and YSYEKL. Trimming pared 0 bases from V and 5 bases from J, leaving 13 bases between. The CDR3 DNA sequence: TGCGCCAGCAGCCAAGATCAGGACAGCTTGAATGAAAAACTGTTTTTT. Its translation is CASSQDQDSLNEKLFF.

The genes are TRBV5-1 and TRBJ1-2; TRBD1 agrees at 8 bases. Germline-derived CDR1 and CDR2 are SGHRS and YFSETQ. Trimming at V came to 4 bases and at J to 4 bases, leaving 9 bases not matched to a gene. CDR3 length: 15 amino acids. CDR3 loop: CASSLTTGATYGYTF. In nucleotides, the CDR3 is TGCGCCAGCAGCCTAACGACAGGGGCTACCTATGGCTACACCTTC.

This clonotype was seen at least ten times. CDR3 sequence reads: CASSQGEETQYF. CDR3 nucleotide sequence: TGCGCCAGCAGTCAGGGGGAAGAGACCCAGTACTTC. The gene calls are TRBV23-1 and TRBJ2-5; either TRBD1 or TRBD2 may fit D (5 bases each). TRBV23-1 is an ORF for which the function is uncertain. The CDR3 consists of 12 residues. Between the trimmed V and J ends, which lost 3 bases and 3 bases, there was a span of 5 bases.

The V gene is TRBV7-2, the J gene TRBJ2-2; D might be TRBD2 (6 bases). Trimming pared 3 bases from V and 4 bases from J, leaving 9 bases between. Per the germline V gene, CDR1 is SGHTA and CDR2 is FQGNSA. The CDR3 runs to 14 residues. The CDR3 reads CASSFRGSTGELFF. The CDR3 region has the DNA TGTGCCAGCAGCTTTCGGGGGTCCACCGGGGAGCTGTTTTTT.

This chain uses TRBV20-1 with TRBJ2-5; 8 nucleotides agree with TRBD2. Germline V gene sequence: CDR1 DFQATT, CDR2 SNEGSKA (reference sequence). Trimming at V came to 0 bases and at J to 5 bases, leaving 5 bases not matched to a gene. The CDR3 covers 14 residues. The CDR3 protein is CSARDEGLDETQYF. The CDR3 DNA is TGCAGTGCTAGAGATGAGGGACTAGATGAGACCCAGTACTTC.

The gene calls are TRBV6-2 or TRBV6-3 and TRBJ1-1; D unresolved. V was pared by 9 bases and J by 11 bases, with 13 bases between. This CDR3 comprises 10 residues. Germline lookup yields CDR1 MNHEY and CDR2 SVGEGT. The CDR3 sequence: CARSLGPAFF. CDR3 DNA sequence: TGTGCCAGATCGTTGGGCCCGGCTTTCTTT.

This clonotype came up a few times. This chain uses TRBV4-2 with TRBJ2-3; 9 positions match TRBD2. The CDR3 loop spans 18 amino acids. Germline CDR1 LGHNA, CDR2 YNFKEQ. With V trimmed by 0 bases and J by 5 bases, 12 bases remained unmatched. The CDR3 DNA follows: TGTGCCAGCAGCCAAGAGGGCATTGTAGCGGGGGCGGGAGATACGCAGTATTTT. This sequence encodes CASSQEGIVAGAGDTQYF.

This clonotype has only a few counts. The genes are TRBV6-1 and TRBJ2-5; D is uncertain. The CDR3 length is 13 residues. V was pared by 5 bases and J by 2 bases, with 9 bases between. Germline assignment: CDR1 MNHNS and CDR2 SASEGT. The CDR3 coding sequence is TGTGCCAGCAGTTTCCAGGATCAAGAGACCCAGTACTTC. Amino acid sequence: CASSFQDQETQYF.

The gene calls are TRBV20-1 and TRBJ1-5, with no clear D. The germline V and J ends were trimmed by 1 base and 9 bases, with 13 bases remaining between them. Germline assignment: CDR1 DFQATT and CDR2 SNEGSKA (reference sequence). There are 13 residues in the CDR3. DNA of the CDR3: TGCAGTGCTAGAGCTTCCACGTCTCGGCCCCAGCATTTT. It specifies CSARASTSRPQHF.

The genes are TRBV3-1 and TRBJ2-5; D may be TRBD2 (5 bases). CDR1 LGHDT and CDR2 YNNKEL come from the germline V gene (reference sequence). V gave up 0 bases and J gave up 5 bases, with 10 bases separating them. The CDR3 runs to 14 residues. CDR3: CASSQEGRRETQYF. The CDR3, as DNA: TGTGCCAGCAGCCAAGAGGGCAGGAGGGAGACCCAGTACTTC.

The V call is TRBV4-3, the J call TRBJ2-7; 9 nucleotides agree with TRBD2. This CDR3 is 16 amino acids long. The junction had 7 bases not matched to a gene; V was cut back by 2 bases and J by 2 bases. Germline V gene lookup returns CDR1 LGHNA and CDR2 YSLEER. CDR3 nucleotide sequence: TGCGCCAGCAGCCAACAATCCGGGACTAGCACCTACGAGCAGTACTTC. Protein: CASSQQSGTSTYEQYF.